These 28 T cell receptor beta chains share one sample of origin, sequenced in a study of T cells and Merkel cell carcinoma outcomes. Method: immunoSEQ multiplex PCR; TCRdb's copy keeps in-frame clones and lacks some. Counted here are about 19,000 clones, around 80% occurring once; the ten biggest clones make up 3% to 3.5%. Sequencing input: tumor tissue from Merkel cell carcinoma. The receptors here all came from a human donor with Merkel cell carcinoma.

V gene TRBV2 combines with J gene TRBJ1-4, with TRBD1 matching 12 bases. The V gene's germline CDR1 is SNHLY and CDR2 FYNNEI. The CDR3 consists of 14 residues. J lost 10 bases, V lost 7 bases, and 7 bases had no gene match. This chain's CDR3 is CASTVGTGGRKLFF. In DNA form, the CDR3 reads TGTGCCAGCACCGTGGGGACAGGGGGCCGAAAACTGTTTTTT.

This clone appeared once. J is TRBJ2-5 and V is TRBV7-2; D is unresolved. Trimming removed 5 bases from V and 11 bases from J, with 15 bases in between. The CDR3 runs to 12 residues. Germline V gives CDR1 SGHTA, CDR2 FQGNSA. DNA of the CDR3: TGTGCCAGCAGCCTCCCTGGACCGGAACAGTACTTC. This gives the protein CASSLPGPEQYF.

Points on this clone: An end of the junction differs from the germline gene, which may be a read error. This chain joins TRBV5-1 and TRBJ2-7; 9 nucleotides align to TRBD2. The length of the CDR3 is 16 residues. Per the germline V gene, CDR1 is SGHRS and CDR2 is YFSETQ. DNA for the CDR3: TGCGCCAGCAGTTTGGGGTCGAGCGGGGGGCACTACGAGCAGTACTTC. This gives the protein CASSLGSSGGHYEQYF.

V and J are TRBV9 and TRBJ2-3; D ambiguous. From germline, CDR1 is SGDLS and CDR2 YYNGEE. The V end lost 3 bases, the J end lost 8 bases, and 10 bases lay between the germline ends. The CDR3 consists of 12 residues. The CDR3 DNA is TGTGCCAGCAGCGAGAACAAAGCTACGCAGTATTTT. It codes for CASSENKATQYF. The full variable domain, completed using reference TRBV9 and TRBJ2-3, is DSGVTQTPKHLITATGQRVTLRCSPRSGDLSVYWYQQSLDQGLQFLIQYYNGEERAKGNILERFSAQQFPDLHSELNLSSLELGDSALYFCASSENKATQYFGPGTRLTVL.

On this clone: Given a much more abundant clone one base away, this may be a read error. The chain carries TRBV6-6 and TRBJ1-5; tentatively, D is TRBD1 (6 bases). The CDR3 length is 15 residues. V dropped 7 bases and J dropped 12 bases, with 25 bases sitting between them. Germline V gives CDR1 MNHNY, CDR2 SVGAGI (reference sequence). CDR3 region: CASMADRFRIGVQHF. The DNA for the CDR3 is TGTGCCAGCATGGCTGACAGGTTCCGAATCGGGGTCCAGCATTTT.

This rearrangement joins TRBV29-1 to TRBJ2-7, with D unresolved. Per germline, CDR1 SQVTM and CDR2 ANQGSEA. This CDR3 comprises 12 residues. Trimming stripped 1 base from V and 0 bases from J, with 4 bases between. The CDR3 DNA sequence: TGCAGCGTTGAAGTCAGCTCCTACGAGCAGTACTTC. Its protein product is CSVEVSSYEQYF.

The J gene is TRBJ1-5, the V gene TRBV30; tentative D call: TRBD1 (6 bases). The CDR3 runs to 14 residues. Trimming shortened V by 4 bases and J by 5 bases, and 15 bases separated the two germline ends. Per germline, CDR1 GTSNPN and CDR2 SVGIG (reference sequence). The CDR3 loop is CAWNTQGWDQPQHF. CDR3 DNA sequence: TGTGCCTGGAACACACAGGGTTGGGATCAGCCCCAGCATTTT.

The chain has TRBV2 and TRBJ1-1, with D maybe TRBD1 (5 bases). The CDR3 has 16 amino acids. The germline V gene has CDR1 SNHLY and CDR2 FYNNEI. Trimming shortened V by 8 bases and J by 7 bases, and 26 bases separated the two germline ends. DNA of the CDR3: TGTGCCAGCGTAGAATCGTCGGGACTCGGGCCCCTTGAAGCTTTCTTT. Residues: CASVESSGLGPLEAFF.

J is TRBJ2-3 and V is TRBV18; tentative D call: TRBD2 (5 bases). The ends were cut back, 1 base at V and 4 bases at J, with 9 bases in the middle. The CDR3 sequence is 14 residues long. Germline V gene lookup returns CDR1 KGHSH and CDR2 LQKENI. CDR3 residues: CASSPQGAADTQYF. CDR3 nucleotide sequence: TGTGCCAGCTCACCACAGGGAGCCGCAGATACGCAGTATTTT.

This rearrangement joins TRBV5-5 to TRBJ2-7; D not certain. Germline V gene sequence: CDR1 SGHKS, CDR2 YYEKEE (reference sequence). Trimming removed 0 bases at V and 0 bases at J, with 7 bases between. This CDR3 contains 14 residues. CDR3 sequence (DNA): TGTGCCAGCAGCTTGGAACCGCTCTCCTACGAGCAGTACTTC. Translated, it gives CASSLEPLSYEQYF. Full variable domain (missing parts from reference TRBV5-5 and TRBJ2-7): DAGVTQSPTHLIKTRGQQVTLRCSPISGHKSVSWYQQVLGQGPQFIFQYYEKEERGRGNFPDRFSARQFPNYSSELNVNALLLGDSALYLCASSLEPLSYEQYFGPGTRLTVT.

CDR3 in DNA: TGTGCCAGCAGTGAATGGGGTTACGCAACTAATGAAAAACTGTTTTTT. Translated, it gives CASSEWGYATNEKLFF. This chain connects TRBV6-1 to TRBJ1-4; the D is unclear. The CDR3 consists of 16 residues. V was shortened by 2 bases and J by 0 bases, with 10 bases between the two germline ends. Germline CDR1 is MNHNS and CDR2 is SASEGT.

This chain links TRBV27 with TRBJ2-6; 7 positions agree with TRBD1. The CDR3 extends over 17 amino acids. Germline values: CDR1 MNHEY, CDR2 SMNVEV (reference sequence). Trimming at V came to 1 base and at J to 3 bases, leaving 6 bases not matched to a gene. This chain's CDR3 is CASSLLTGNGGANVLTF. CDR3 bases: TGTGCCAGCAGTTTATTGACAGGGAATGGTGGGGCCAACGTCCTGACTTTC. The full variable domain, in which reference TRBV27 and TRBJ2-6 provide the parts outside the CDR3, is EAQVTQNPRYLITVTGKKLTVTCSQNMNHEYMSWYRQDPGLGLRQIYYSMNVEVTDKGDVPEGYKVSRKEKRNFPLILESPSPNQTSLYFCASSLLTGNGGANVLTFGAGSRLTVL.

V usage is TRBV27 and J usage is TRBJ2-5; TRBD1 agrees at 7 bases. This CDR3 has 14 residues. After removal of 5 bases from V and 2 bases from J, the junction contained 5 bases not matched to a gene. CDR1 MNHEY and CDR2 SMNVEV come from the germline V gene (reference sequence). The CDR3 nucleotides read TGTGCCAGCAGTACAGGGGCGGATCAAGAGACCCAGTACTTC. Protein: CASSTGADQETQYF.

The chain employs TRBV7-9 and TRBJ2-1, with D uncertain. Trimming left V 3 bases short and J 4 bases short, with 10 bases between. Per the germline V gene, CDR1 is SEHNR and CDR2 is FQNEAQ (reference sequence). The CDR3 is 14 amino acids. CDR3 in amino acids: CASSFQTHYNEQFF. CDR3 DNA sequence: TGTGCCAGCAGCTTCCAGACTCATTACAATGAGCAGTTCTTC.

This chain joins TRBV7-2 and TRBJ1-2; 7 bases agree with TRBD1. Per the germline V gene, CDR1 is SGHTA and CDR2 is FQGNSA. The CDR3 spans 15 residues. Germline trimming cut 1 base from V and 8 bases from J; bases unmatched to any gene: 10. CDR3 in amino acids: CASSLVGGKIPGYTF. The CDR3 nucleotides are TGTGCCAGCAGCTTAGTAGGGGGCAAGATTCCAGGCTACACCTTC.

The sample holds a few counts of this clone. The CDR3 loop is CASTQGGQGANVLTF. In DNA, the CDR3 is TGTGCCAGCACCCAAGGGGGACAGGGGGCCAACGTCCTGACTTTC. The gene calls are TRBV7-8 and TRBJ2-6; 7 positions match TRBD1. V lost 7 bases and J lost 4; bases outside the gene matches: 7. Germline-derived CDR1 and CDR2 are SGHVS and FQNEAQ. CDR3 length equals 15 residues.

The genes are TRBV19 and TRBJ1-5, with D hard to call. Germline CDR1 is LNHDA and CDR2 is SQIVND (reference sequence). V lost 3 bases and J lost 12, with 15 bases in between. This CDR3 spans 13 amino acids. In nucleotides, the CDR3 is TGTGCCAGTAGTATGACCGCGCGTAAGGGCCAGCATTTT. As protein: CASSMTARKGQHF.

In its sample, this clone is large. The V and J genes are TRBV14 and TRBJ1-3; TRBD1 matches at 8 bases. The CDR3 covers 17 residues. Germline CDR1 reads SGHDN; CDR2 reads FVKESK. The V and J ends lost 1 base and 2 bases, in that order; junction bases with no gene match: 7. CDR3 amino acids: CASSQALSDRAGNTIYF. CDR3 nucleotide sequence: TGTGCCAGCAGCCAAGCCCTTTCGGACAGGGCTGGAAACACCATATATTTT.

This chain connects TRBV11-2 to TRBJ2-1; D might be TRBD2 (6 bases). Looked up from germline, CDR1 is SGHAT and CDR2 is FQNNGV. The CDR3 totals 15 residues. Trimming cost V 5 bases and J 6 bases, with 17 bases left between them. CDR3 nucleotide sequence: TGTGCCAGCAGCCCGTGGAGGGAGCTGGGCAATGAGCAGTTCTTC. Its translation: CASSPWRELGNEQFF.

The chain combines TRBV5-4 with TRBJ1-1; TRBD1 is a possible D gene (5 bases). Germline CDR1 and CDR2: SGHNT and YYREEE (reference sequence). V was cut by 0 bases and J by 5 bases, with 11 bases left in between. The CDR3 sequence is 14 residues long. CDR3 residues: CASSLAGFLTEAFF. The CDR3 region has the DNA TGTGCCAGCAGCTTGGCAGGGTTTTTAACTGAAGCTTTCTTT.

The CDR3 reads CAIATAAYEQYF. The CDR3 bases are TGTGCCATCGCCACGGCGGCCTACGAGCAGTACTTC. The chain couples TRBV10-3 to TRBJ2-7; D remains unclear. V was cut by 8 bases and J by 2 bases, with 10 bases left in between. CDR3 length equals 12 residues. Germline V lookup: CDR1 ENHRY, CDR2 SYGVKD.

The chain employs TRBV28 and TRBJ2-1; D is unclear. The CDR3 sequence is 12 residues long. The germline CDR1 and CDR2 sequences are MDHEN and SYDVKM. V lost 5 bases, J lost 6 bases, and 8 bases lay in between. The CDR3 here is CASSTDFNEQFF. The CDR3, as DNA: TGTGCCAGCAGTACAGACTTCAATGAGCAGTTCTTC.

The chain's CDR3 is CASSVDSGITEAFF. The CDR3 DNA sequence: TGTGCCAGCAGCGTAGATTCAGGGATCACTGAAGCTTTCTTT. The chain employs TRBV9 and TRBJ1-1; tentative D call: TRBD1 (5 bases). Trimming took 0 bases from V and 4 from J, leaving 10 bases between them. The CDR3 length is 14 residues. Germline CDR1 reads SGDLS; CDR2 reads YYNGEE.

This chain connects TRBV28 to TRBJ2-3; 11 positions match TRBD2. Germline V CDR1 and CDR2: MDHEN, SYDVKM. The CDR3 contains 16 residues. With V trimmed by 5 bases and J by 6 bases, 10 bases remained unmatched. The CDR3 coding sequence is TGTGCCAGCAGTCGCGTACTAGCGGGAGTTGCCGATACGCAGTATTTT. Amino acid sequence: CASSRVLAGVADTQYF.

This chain joins TRBV5-1 and TRBJ1-1; no reliable D call. Germline V gives CDR1 SGHRS, CDR2 YFSETQ. The CDR3 covers 15 residues. Trimming took off 4 bases at V and 1 base at J, with 14 bases between the two ends. CDR3 residues: CASSQFEGSNTEAFF. CDR3 nucleotide sequence: TGCGCCAGCAGCCAGTTTGAGGGCTCGAACACTGAAGCTTTCTTT.

This clone appeared a few times. The chain links TRBV18 to TRBJ1-2, with no clear D. The V and J ends lost 6 bases and 2 bases respectively, with 16 bases between them. There are 15 residues in the CDR3. The germline V gene encodes CDR1 KGHSH and CDR2 LQKENI. The CDR3 loop is CASSQRVPANYGYTF. CDR3 nucleotides: TGTGCCAGCTCTCAGCGGGTTCCAGCGAACTATGGCTACACCTTC.

The gene calls are TRBV5-6 and TRBJ1-5; D possibly corresponds to TRBD1 (6 bases). The germline V gene encodes CDR1 SGHDT and CDR2 YYEEEE. This CDR3 has 14 residues. V lost 4 bases, J lost 7 bases, and 15 bases lay in between. CDR3 nucleotide sequence: TGTGCCAGCAGCCACGGGGGGGCAGGGCAGCCCCAGCATTTT. Protein sequence: CASSHGGAGQPQHF. Full variable domain (outside the CDR3, taken from reference TRBV5-6 and TRBJ1-5): DAGVTQSPTHLIKTRGQQVTLRCSPKSGHDTVSWYQQALGQGPQFIFQYYEEEERQRGNFPDRFSGHQFPNYSSELNVNALLLGDSALYLCASSHGGAGQPQHFGDGTRLSIL.

J is TRBJ2-7 and V is TRBV11-2; no firm D call. The CDR3 sequence is 12 residues long. CDR1 is SGHAT and CDR2 is FQNNGV in the germline V gene. The V and J ends lost 5 bases and 4 bases respectively, with 9 bases between them. The CDR3 bases are TGTGCCAGCAGCCCTGGTCCTTACGAGCAGTACTTC. It codes for CASSPGPYEQYF.